This T cell receptor (beta chain) was captured by sequencing in a study of OX40 agonist ivuxolimab in advanced cancers. About this clone itself: Its antigen is undetermined.

Blood samples were obtained at baseline, cycle 4 day 1, and cycle 7 day 1. CDR1 is SGHTA and CDR2 is FQGNSA in the germline V gene. This CDR3 is 14 amino acids long. Trimming removed 3 bases at V and 7 bases at J, with 12 bases between. Findings of the study overall: The study did not work out the antigen specificity of the expanded peripheral T cells. Certain nonresponding patients likewise had low normalized T-cell clonal expansion. CD4+ and CD8+ blood T cells expanded clonally by week 6 at 0.1 to 3.0 mg/kg.

Sequenced by immunoSEQ multiplex PCR; TCRdb stores in-frame clones only, minus some. The table has tens of thousands of clones, 81% seen once. The rearrangement links TRBV7-2 to TRBJ2-2; TRBD1 is a possible D gene (5 bases). This TCR derives from an adult with an advanced solid tumor such as melanoma, head and neck, liver or kidney cancer. Material: CD4+ or CD8+ T cells sorted from blood, obtained in a trial of the OX40 agonist ivuxolimab. DNA of the CDR3: TGTGCCAGCAGCTTCCAGGGTTCGGACGGGGAGCTGTTTTTT. Translating it yields CASSFQGSDGELFF.